The entry below gives a single TCR beta chain sequence along with its context. This same CDR3 is encoded by further DNA sequences in the sample. The CDR3 is 15 residues long. Trimming shortened V by 0 bases and J by 2 bases, and 11 bases separated the two germline ends. Looked up from germline, CDR1 is SGHRS and CDR2 is YFSETQ. TCRdb's table, derived via immunoSEQ multiplex PCR, lists solely in-frame clones and lacks some. Of about 150,000 clones in the sample, over 85% were seen once. This sample stems from a study of control samples from healthy donors and cancer patients. This TCR was recovered from a man aged 50 to 59 in good health. The source material was blood. The chain links TRBV5-1 to TRBJ2-5, with D maybe TRBD1 (5 bases). This CDR3 is CASSLAQGPQETQYF. The CDR3 nucleotides are TGCGCCAGCAGCTTGGCCCAGGGTCCGCAAGAGACCCAGTACTTC. Full variable domain (outside the CDR3, taken from reference TRBV5-1 and TRBJ2-5): KAGVTQTPRYLIKTRGQQVTLSCSPISGHRSVSWYQQTPGQGLQFLFEYFSETQRNKGNFPGRFSGRQFSNSRSEMNVSTLELGDSALYLCASSLAQGPQETQYFGPGTRLLVL.